One TCR beta chain is described in this entry. This clonotype has ten or more counts. What this receptor recognizes is not known. The input lacks base qualities; no much larger clone sits a single base away. The intended sense of this specimen's treatment or condition label: allogeneic hematopoietic cell transplantation with graft depleted of TCRalphabeta T cells and CD19 B cells. Transplant recipients were children who received TCRalphabeta/CD19-depleted allogeneic hematopoietic cell grafts. The library was made by PCR. Sequenced using an Illumina HiSeq 2500. TCR libraries were prepared with molecular barcoding, using unique molecular identifiers to normalize TCRbeta repertoire quantification. TCRdb trimmed the raw reads at Q25, called clones with MiXCR and kept productive beta chains. When rows share a CDR3 protein, they turn into one entry using the most common DNA and genes. Counted in this sample were approximately 500,000 distinct CDR3 sequences; 10% of them appeared once. The ten largest clonotypes hold around 2% of the sample.

This sample stems from a study of T-cell reconstitution after alpha-beta-depleted transplantation in children (dated by TCRdb to 2016 to 2018). About the full investigation: The study quantitatively tracked T-cell immune reconstitution after TCRalphabeta/CD19-depleted allogeneic hematopoietic cell transplantation in children using TCR repertoire profiling. General conclusions and limits of the study: About two months after transplant, the apparently early recovery of alphabetaT-cell counts reportedly depended on just several hundred clones that had expanded rapidly and came from non-depleted graft cells. In some patients, the high TCRbeta diversity seen at day 60 was put down to recipient T cells and intrathymic progenitors that had survived conditioning. Hyperexpanded clone frequencies declined over subsequent months; after one year, T-cell counts and TCRbeta diversity were mostly attributed to newly produced T cells.

V ends up 3 bases short and J 6 bases short, with an unmatched junction base count of 8. The germline V gene (reference sequence) specifies MNHEY as CDR1 and SMNVEV as CDR2. The CDR3, from cysteine to phenylalanine, totals 15 residues. Just the 45-base CDR3 DNA is kept, in frame starting at base 1. This clonotype was sampled from a child aged 2 to 10 with inherited bone marrow failure, due to receive a stem cell transplant. The sequencing used PBMCs, collected before TCRalphabeta/CD19-depleted stem cell transplant. The sequence links TRBV27 to TRBJ2-1, with TRBD2 matching 7 junction bases. CDR3 reads: CASSFAGVHFNEQFF. The nucleotide sequence reads TGTGCCAGCAGTTTTGCGGGAGTTCATTTCAATGAGCAGTTCTTC.